The 9 T cell receptor beta chains in this list originate from one sample, sequenced in a study of blood T cells in healthy people across ages (dated by TCRdb to 2014 to 2015). Libraries were made using 5' RACE. Sequencing used an Illumina HiSeq 2500. A second roughly 6 to 12 cycle PCR used a sample-barcoded 5' primer and a J-beta primer mix. TCRdb reprocessing: public reads trimmed at Q25 with fastp, clones called with MiXCR, in-frame beta chains kept. Each entry merges the rows of one CDR3 protein and shows their most common DNA and genes. Across this sample there are around 990,000 distinct CDR3 sequences, with about two fifths seen only once. 13% of the sample is in the top ten clones. The sample consisted of blood. The receptor source for this set is a man younger than 35 in good health.

There are a few counts of this clonotype. The V gene is TRBV4-1, the J gene TRBJ2-3; D unresolved. V lost 0 bases to trimming and J lost 6 bases, with 19 bases between them. Germline-derived CDR1 and CDR2 are MGHRA and YSYEKL. The CDR3 is 17 amino acids. CDR3 residues: CASSQDPTERSPDTQYF. In DNA, the CDR3 is TGCGCCAGCAGCCAAGACCCGACGGAGAGATCTCCGGATACGCAGTATTTT.

The chain links TRBV28 to TRBJ1-6; 7 nucleotides line up with TRBD1. The CDR3 loop spans 15 amino acids. Per germline, CDR1 MDHEN and CDR2 SYDVKM. The J segment lost 9 bases and the V segment lost 2 bases, leaving 7 bases of the junction unmatched. This CDR3 is CASSLSPGTVSPLHF. In DNA, the CDR3 is TGTGCCAGCAGTTTAAGTCCCGGGACAGTTTCACCCCTCCACTTT.

The V gene is TRBV7-2, the J gene TRBJ2-7, with 13 bases that match TRBD2. CDR3 length equals 15 residues. With V trimmed by 7 bases and J by 4 bases, 7 bases remained unmatched. Germline CDR1 SGHTA, CDR2 FQGNSA. The CDR3 sequence: CASTILAGGLYEQYF. Written as DNA, the CDR3 is TGTGCCAGCACCATACTAGCGGGGGGGCTTTACGAGCAGTACTTC.

The rearrangement uses TRBV7-9 and TRBJ1-1, with D possibly matching TRBD1 (5 bases). The germline gives CDR1 SEHNR, CDR2 FQNEAQ (reference sequence). CDR3 size: 15 residues. The V end lost 2 bases, the J end lost 5 bases, and 15 bases lay between the germline ends. CDR3 amino acids: CASSLQGALGTEAFF. DNA for the CDR3: TGTGCCAGCAGCTTACAAGGGGCCTTGGGGACTGAAGCTTTCTTT.

The CDR3 coding sequence is TGCAGTGCGGGCGAGGCGCAGGGGTACACTGAAGCTTTCTTT. As protein: CSAGEAQGYTEAFF. The chain couples TRBV20-1 to TRBJ1-1, with a weak D call TRBD1 (6 bases). The germline V gene has CDR1 DFQATT and CDR2 SNEGSKA (reference sequence). V was cut by 6 bases and J by 3 bases, with 17 bases left in between. The CDR3 has 14 amino acids.

The rearrangement links TRBV18 to TRBJ2-3; D ambiguous. CDR3 length equals 17 residues. Trimming removed 3 bases at V and 4 bases at J, with 20 bases between. CDR1 is KGHSH and CDR2 is LQKENI in the germline V gene. Here the CDR3 DNA reads TGTGCCAGCTCACCTACCTTTGGCACCTTAGGCCCAGATACGCAGTATTTT. The encoded protein is CASSPTFGTLGPDTQYF.

Ten or more counts support this clonotype. The J gene is TRBJ1-2, the V gene TRBV4-3; D gene unclear. CDR1 and CDR2 (germline): LGHNA, YSLEER. V lost 0 bases and J lost 4, with 6 bases in between. The CDR3 covers 13 residues. The CDR3 region has the DNA TGCGCCAGCAGCCAAGAGGGAGTCTATGGCTACACCTTC. Translated: CASSQEGVYGYTF.

This clonotype was seen a handful of times. The V and J genes are TRBV20-1 and TRBJ1-4; the D is unclear. The CDR3 is made up of 14 amino acids. CDR1 DFQATT and CDR2 SNEGSKA come from the germline V gene (reference sequence). V shed 0 bases and J shed 8 bases, with 13 bases lying between them. This CDR3 reads CSAREPLAEEKLFF. Here the CDR3 DNA reads TGCAGTGCTAGAGAACCCCTCGCTGAGGAAAAACTGTTTTTT.

In nucleotides, the CDR3 is TGTGCCAGCAGCCAGGATTTAACAGCAGGCTACACCTTC. Translating gives CASSQDLTAGYTF. This chain joins TRBV4-2 and TRBJ1-2; D unresolved. Trimming pared 3 bases from V and 8 bases from J, leaving 13 bases between. This CDR3 contains 13 residues. Looked up from germline, CDR1 is LGHNA and CDR2 is YNFKEQ.